The next 25 T cell receptor beta chains were all read from a single sample in a study of identical twins. TCRdb recomputed calls from the 5' RACE reads with MiXCR, one row per CDR3 protein. The sample records a few hundred thousand distinct CDR3 sequences, roughly 13% being singletons. These records were also assigned to another study, of yellow fever vaccine responses in identical twins.

Sequencing input: memory (CD45RO+) T cells sorted from blood. All receptors derive from a woman between 18 and 29 years old in good health.

This clonotype was counted many times. The chain carries TRBV27 and TRBJ2-7, with 7 nucleotides matching TRBD1. The V gene end was trimmed by 6 bases and the J gene end by 6 bases; junction bases not matched to a gene: 5. There are 12 residues in the CDR3. The V gene's germline CDR1 is MNHEY and CDR2 SMNVEV (reference sequence). The CDR3 region has the DNA TGTGCCAGCAGAGGGACAGAGGTCGAGCAGTACTTC. Translating it yields CASRGTEVEQYF.

This clonotype showed up just a few times. The chain combines TRBV7-9 with TRBJ2-7; D may match TRBD1 or TRBD2 (6 bases each). Deletions cut 5 bases from V and 8 bases from J, with 19 bases between. This CDR3 is 14 amino acids long. Germline CDR1 and CDR2: SEHNR and FQNEAQ (reference sequence). The CDR3 bases are TGTGCCAGCAGCAGGACAGTTTTAGGGGGGAAGCAGTACTTC. This codes for CASSRTVLGGKQYF.

This clonotype was observed at least ten times. The chain combines TRBV7-9 with TRBJ1-6; D gene uncertain. The CDR3 totals 15 residues. CDR1 SEHNR and CDR2 FQNEAQ come from the germline V gene (reference sequence). Trimming removed 1 base at V and 9 bases at J, with 13 bases between. The CDR3 bases are TGTGCCAGCAGCTTAGAGAGCAGTTTCGGTTCACCCCTCCACTTT. This sequence encodes CASSLESSFGSPLHF. Combining the CDR3 with reference TRBV7-9 and TRBJ1-6 gives the whole variable domain DTGVSQNPRHKITKRGQNVTFRCDPISEHNRLYWYRQTLGQGPEFLTYFQNEAQLEKSRLLSDRFSAERPKGSFSTLEIQRTEQGDSAMYLCASSLESSFGSPLHFGNGTRLTVT.

This clonotype was picked up many times. This chain connects TRBV7-9 to TRBJ2-5; D is possibly TRBD2 (6 bases). V was trimmed by 8 bases and J by 5 bases, leaving 15 bases between them. This CDR3 contains 13 residues. The germline V gene has CDR1 SEHNR and CDR2 FQNEAQ (reference sequence). The chain's CDR3 is CASQLASRETQYF. In DNA, the CDR3 is TGTGCCAGCCAACTAGCCTCTCGGGAGACCCAGTACTTC.

V usage is TRBV20-1 and J usage is TRBJ2-1; D call uncertain. Germline CDR1 and CDR2: DFQATT and SNEGSKA (reference sequence). The CDR3 spans 16 residues. Trimming pared 0 bases from V and 0 bases from J, leaving 12 bases between. In nucleotides, the CDR3 is TGCAGTGCTAGAGATCAGCGTCCGAGCTCCTACAATGAGCAGTTCTTC. Encoded protein: CSARDQRPSSYNEQFF.

In this sample, this clonotype turned up many times. This sequence joins TRBV4-1 and TRBJ1-1; D not certain. Germline CDR1 reads MGHRA; CDR2 reads YSYEKL. Between the trimmed V and J ends, which lost 0 bases and 1 base, there was a span of 3 bases. The CDR3 loop spans 13 amino acids. The CDR3 loop reads CASSQDENTEAFF. The CDR3 nucleotides read TGCGCCAGCAGCCAAGATGAGAACACTGAAGCTTTCTTT.

This clonotype has more than one count but fewer than ten. V is TRBV29-1 and J is TRBJ1-2; maybe TRBD1 (6 bases). V was pared by 4 bases and J by 5 bases, with 17 bases between. The CDR3 has 14 residues. Germline V gives CDR1 SQVTM, CDR2 ANQGSEA. The CDR3 is CSVVVPTGRYGYTF. Written as DNA, the CDR3 is TGCAGCGTTGTTGTTCCCACAGGGCGGTATGGCTACACCTTC. The whole variable domain, remainder taken from reference TRBV29-1 and TRBJ1-2, is SAVISQKPSRDICQRGTSLTIQCQVDSQVTMMFWYRQQPGQSLTLIATANQGSEATYESGFVIDKFPISRPNLTFSTLTVSNMSPEDSSIYLCSVVVPTGRYGYTFGSGTRLTVV.

The chain recombines TRBV10-3 with TRBJ2-7; perhaps TRBD2 as D (6 bases). Trimming took off 10 bases at V and 3 bases at J, with 16 bases between the two ends. CDR3 length equals 13 residues. Per germline, CDR1 ENHRY and CDR2 SYGVKD. DNA for the CDR3: TGTGCCACCCAGGGCGGGGTCGGCTACGAGCAGTACTTC. Its translation is CATQGGVGYEQYF.

The J gene is TRBJ2-1, the V gene TRBV28; 9 positions match TRBD1. Germline V lookup: CDR1 MDHEN, CDR2 SYDVKM. The junction had 9 bases not matched to a gene; V was cut back by 7 bases and J by 5 bases. This CDR3 region has 15 residues. In nucleotides, the CDR3 is TGTGCCAGCATCGACAGGGACAGGGTTAACAATGAGCAGTTCTTC. Amino acids: CASIDRDRVNNEQFF.

The chain couples TRBV30 to TRBJ2-1, with 8 bases lining up with TRBD2. The CDR3 totals 15 residues. Trimming removed 0 bases from V and 9 bases from J; junction bases left unmatched: 10. Per the germline V gene, CDR1 is GTSNPN and CDR2 is SVGIG (reference sequence). CDR3 amino acids: CAWSVEAGVPLEQFF. CDR3 in DNA: TGTGCCTGGAGTGTGGAAGCGGGAGTTCCTCTTGAGCAGTTCTTC.

V and J are TRBV2 and TRBJ1-5, with D possibly matching TRBD1 (5 bases). Germline assignment: CDR1 SNHLY and CDR2 FYNNEI. The V and J ends lost 0 bases and 4 bases respectively, with 16 bases between them. The CDR3 length is 17 residues. CDR3 DNA sequence: TGTGCCAGCAGTGAAGCCCGGGGCCGTCCCGAAAATCAGCCCCAGCATTTT. The encoded protein is CASSEARGRPENQPQHF.

This clonotype was seen more than once but under ten times. J is TRBJ2-7 and V is TRBV24-1; TRBD2 matches at 7 bases. CDR1 is KGHDR, CDR2 SFDVKD, per germline. CDR3 length: 17 residues. With V trimmed by 1 base and J by 3 bases, 11 bases remained unmatched. The CDR3 bases are TGTGCCACCAGTGATTTTAGTAGGTCTAGCGGAGACTACGAGCAGTACTTC. Translated, it gives CATSDFSRSSGDYEQYF.

As to this clonotype: The junction departs from the called germline gene at one end, perhaps through a read error. V and J are TRBV7-7 and TRBJ2-5, with D possibly being TRBD2 (5 bases). CDR3 length: 14 residues. Germline lookup yields CDR1 SSHAT and CDR2 FNYEAQ (reference sequence). Here the CDR3 DNA reads TGTGCTAGCAGCTCGAGCGGAGCCCAAGAGACCCAGTACTTC. It yields the protein CASSSSGAQETQYF.

The chain couples TRBV20-1 to TRBJ1-6, with 7 bases fitting TRBD1. The V gene's germline CDR1 is DFQATT and CDR2 SNEGSKA (reference sequence). The CDR3 runs to 14 residues. Losses at the gene ends were 2 bases for V and 8 bases for J; bases not matched to a gene: 6. The CDR3 reads CSARPGTEHSPLHF. As DNA, the CDR3 is TGCAGTGCTAGACCCGGGACAGAACATTCACCCCTCCACTTT.

This clonotype turned up a few times. The chain uses TRBV5-1 and TRBJ1-4; D uncertain. V was trimmed by 8 bases and J by 11 bases, leaving 16 bases between them. CDR3 size: 12 residues. Germline values: CDR1 SGHRS, CDR2 YFSETQ. The CDR3 region has the DNA TGCGCCAGGGCGGACGGAGACGGGAAACTGTTTTTT. The encoded protein is CARADGDGKLFF.

At least ten counts were recorded for this clonotype. The rearrangement joins TRBV12-3 or TRBV12-4 to TRBJ1-4; 8 positions match TRBD1. J was trimmed by 4 bases and V by 3 bases; bases with no gene match: 4. The CDR3 runs to 15 residues. Here the CDR3 reads CASSFGTGDNEKLFF. CDR3 sequence (DNA): TGTGCCAGCAGTTTCGGGACAGGAGATAATGAAAAACTGTTTTTT.

This clonotype was found a few times. V gene TRBV12-3 or TRBV12-4 combines with J gene TRBJ2-2, with 10 bases fitting TRBD1. Losses at the gene ends were 6 bases for V and 6 bases for J; bases not matched to a gene: 7. This CDR3 comprises 15 residues. CDR3 nucleotide sequence: TGTGCCAGCAGCCTCGGACAGGGGGGGCCCGGGGAGCTGTTTTTT. Translating it yields CASSLGQGGPGELFF.

This clonotype occurred a few times. The V call is TRBV20-1, the J call TRBJ1-1; TRBD1 matches at 9 bases. The CDR3 contains 14 residues. V lost 5 bases and J lost 1; bases outside the gene matches: 5. Germline lookup yields CDR1 DFQATT and CDR2 SNEGSKA (reference sequence). The CDR3 reads CSARYRGQNTEAFF. The CDR3 coding sequence is TGCAGTGCTCGCTACAGGGGGCAGAACACTGAAGCTTTCTTT.

The table lists this clonotype with many counts. This chain links TRBV20-1 with TRBJ2-3; D might be TRBD1 or TRBD2, each matching 5 bases. This CDR3 is built from 13 residues. Trimming pared 6 bases from V and 6 bases from J, leaving 16 bases between. Germline assignment: CDR1 DFQATT and CDR2 SNEGSKA (reference sequence). CDR3 sequence: CSAKVGTMDTQYF. CDR3 DNA: TGCAGTGCCAAGGTCGGGACCATGGATACGCAGTATTTT.

This clonotype was seen more than once but under ten times. The CDR3 region has the DNA TGTGCCAGCAGTTTAGTCGAGGGGACAGGGGTAAACATTCAGTACTTC. Its translation: CASSLVEGTGVNIQYF. This chain uses TRBV12-3 or TRBV12-4 with TRBJ2-4; TRBD1 agrees at 10 bases. This CDR3 comprises 16 residues. V was clipped by 1 base and J by 6 bases; unmatched bases: 6.

The V and J genes are TRBV3-1 and TRBJ2-2; D remains unclear. CDR3 size: 16 residues. V was clipped by 4 bases and J by 6 bases, with 18 bases between them. Germline CDR1 reads LGHDT; CDR2 reads YNNKEL (reference sequence). CDR3 nucleotide sequence: TGTGCCAGCAGCCTGTCGGGCCGGACCCTAGCCGGGGAGCTGTTTTTT. Its translation: CASSLSGRTLAGELFF.

This chain connects TRBV5-1 to TRBJ2-1; TRBD1 aligns across 10 bases. J was trimmed by 12 bases and V by 5 bases; bases with no gene match: 5. Germline lookup yields CDR1 SGHRS and CDR2 YFSETQ. The length of the CDR3 is 12 residues. The CDR3 is CASRGDRGMQFF. In nucleotides, the CDR3 is TGCGCCAGCAGGGGGGACAGGGGAATGCAGTTCTTC.

The chain joins TRBV19 to TRBJ2-3; 9 positions agree with TRBD1. CDR3 length: 15 amino acids. Per germline, CDR1 LNHDA and CDR2 SQIVND (reference sequence). J lost 2 bases, V lost 5 bases, and 5 bases had no gene match. CDR3 DNA sequence: TGTGCCAGTAGTTGGACAGGGGTTCTCACAGATACGCAGTATTTT. Translated: CASSWTGVLTDTQYF.

This clonotype was seen more than once but under ten times. The chain carries TRBV5-1 and TRBJ2-2; 8 bases are shared with TRBD2. Germline V lookup: CDR1 SGHRS, CDR2 YFSETQ. CDR3 length equals 16 residues. V shed 7 bases and J 6 bases; nucleotides not matched to a gene: 14. The DNA for the CDR3 is TGCGCCAGCGCTACCGGGGGGGCCGGGGTTCCCGGGGAGCTGTTTTTT. This encodes CASATGGAGVPGELFF.

J is TRBJ2-7 and V is TRBV5-1, with TRBD2 matching over 7 bases. The CDR3 extends over 16 amino acids. Germline V gene sequence: CDR1 SGHRS, CDR2 YFSETQ. V lost 4 bases, J lost 2 bases, and 12 bases stayed unmatched. The CDR3, as DNA: TGCGCCAGCAGCCAGGCATGGGGGGGAGTTACCTACGAGCAGTACTTC. Amino acid sequence: CASSQAWGGVTYEQYF.